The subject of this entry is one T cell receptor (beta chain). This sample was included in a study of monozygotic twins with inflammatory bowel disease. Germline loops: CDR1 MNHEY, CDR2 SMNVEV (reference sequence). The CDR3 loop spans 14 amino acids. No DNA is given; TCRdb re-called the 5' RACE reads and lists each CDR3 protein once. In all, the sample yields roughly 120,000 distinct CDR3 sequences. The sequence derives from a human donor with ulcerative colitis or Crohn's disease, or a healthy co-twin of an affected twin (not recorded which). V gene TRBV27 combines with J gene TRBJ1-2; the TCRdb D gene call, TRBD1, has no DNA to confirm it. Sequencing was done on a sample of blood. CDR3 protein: CASRPLDRRNGYTF.